Below, one TCR beta chain is given with its context. What it binds is unknown. Trimming left V 4 bases short and J 6 bases short, with 15 bases between. CDR1 and CDR2 (germline): MGHDK, SYGVNS. This CDR3 is built from 14 residues. The sample originates from a study of blood T cells in healthy people across ages. Primers used in a second PCR of roughly 7 to 12 cycles were a sample-barcoded 5' primer and a J-beta primer mix. TCRdb re-called the 5' RACE reads through MiXCR, storing one row per CDR3 protein. The profile covers about 930,000 distinct CDR3 sequences, with about 28% appearing a single time and roughly 10% taken by the ten largest. The study, taken as a whole, reports: Donors of long life had a larger count of naive CD4+ cells and greater diversity than aged donors.

These data also featured in a second study, about T cells of mothers and their children.

Sample: blood. V gene TRBV25-1 combines with J gene TRBJ2-5; no reliable D call. The sequence was obtained from a woman between 40 and 55 years old in good health. The CDR3 spells CASSVYPQQQTQYF. In DNA, the CDR3 is TGTGCCAGCAGTGTTTACCCACAGCAACAGACCCAGTACTTC.